The T cell receptor (beta chain) under discussion was sequenced for a study of blood T cell repertoires in COVID-19. In the study overall: Researchers got acute and convalescent COVID-19 samples from the United States, Italy and Spain. PBMCs, B-cell-depleted T cells, or T cells were the source of the cDNA or gDNA that made up the material.

Trimming stripped 0 bases from V and 6 bases from J, with 14 bases between. The CDR3 runs 15 residues. Germline V lookup: CDR1 SGDLS, CDR2 YYNGEE. In the authors' workflow: Quantification of nucleated cells was approximated via reference gene primer amplification. TCRdb's copy holds only in-frame clones and misses some; the assay was immunoSEQ multiplex PCR. The V and J calls and clone size come from that table; D and trimming were worked out from the DNA. The sample shows approximately 38,000 clones, about 87% of them seen only once. The sample holds a few counts of this clone. This TCR was sampled from a man in his fifties with active or convalescent COVID-19. Sequencing was carried out using peripheral blood. This chain joins TRBV9 and TRBJ2-3; maybe TRBD2 (6 bases). In DNA, the CDR3 is TGTGCCAGCAGCGTAGAACGGGGGTCCTGGGATACGCAGTATTTT. It specifies CASSVERGSWDTQYF.